This TCR beta chain came from a study of cytomegalovirus exposure and HLA in healthy donors (dated by TCRdb to 2017 to 2019). With regard to the full study: An earlier analysis of about 530 of the donors reported approximately 260 Gb of sequence data and 90 million to 120 million unique TCR beta sequences obtained from some 200 million T cells. Approximately 300 gigabases of sequencing data and 80 million or so unique TCR sequences were included in an early release covering about 700 HLA-typed donors. Both class I and class II loci were covered by HLA typing, at four-digit resolution. The study was designed to test whether signatures of past pathogen exposure could be identified by cataloging public T cell receptors. Donor age, sex, ethnicity and CMV serostatus were compiled together with the repertoire data. In an earlier analysis of 500 to 650 of the donors, high-throughput TCR beta sequencing was used to judge whether each TCR beta V gene segment behaved as functional or pseudogenic. Among about 400 genotyped donors of the cohort, an average of around 220,000 unique TCR beta nucleotide sequences was sequenced per donor, of which roughly 17% were non-productive. The later analysis used no new phenotypic data to find candidate immune exposures, relying instead on TCR beta sequences and their occurrence across donors. Along with the approximately 600-subject first cohort, a separate validation cohort of over a hundred different subjects was used. Because of strong linkage in the cohort, roughly 5 DR-DQ haplotypes were treated as single units for association and clustering. The genetic ancestry cluster associated with self-reported Caucasian donors included 80% to 90% of the roughly 400 genotyped donors. A later analysis re-analyzed previously published TCR beta repertoires from hundreds of donors and added high-resolution HLA genotyping to study TCR occurrence patterns. In a later genetic analysis, genome-wide SNP genotypes for about three fifths of the roughly 670 donors were used, and that subset was treated as a discovery cohort. To predict cytomegalovirus infection status, the study brought together high-throughput TCR immunosequencing, statistical association of individual TCRs with disease status, and machine learning. The study profiled the T cell repertoires of hundreds of subjects by immunosequencing and related them to cytomegalovirus serostatus. Typing coverage differed by locus: A, B, C, DRB1 and DQB1 were typed in about 620-640 donors, DQA1 in 522, DPA1 in 600 to 610, and DPB1 in just under 480. Every repertoire in the discovery cohort had been generated on one and the same sequencing platform.

With respect to this clone: The specificity of this receptor is unknown.

What the study reported, not specific to this receptor: A later genetic analysis reported fewer N-insertions in productive TCRs among donors in an Asian-associated ancestry cluster than the roughly 700-donor mean. Assigning TCR associations to individual alleles was difficult when HLA alleles, especially DR and DQ, strongly co-occurred. For the cohort, immune exposure information was limited to CMV serostatus. Some IMGT-functional V segments, including TRBV6-2 and TRBV6-3, could not be told apart with the 87-base-pair reads, so those segments were excluded. In a later analysis, TCR association rates were found to vary across HLA loci, with the most associated TCRs seen for DRB1 alleles and the fewest for HLA-C alleles. A cluster of highly shared sequence variants was judged likely to be a technical artifact of the sequencing pipeline. A later analysis reported that several top co-occurrence clusters appeared linked to parvovirus B19, influenza, CMV and Epstein-Barr virus. An association between a missense DCLRE1C variant and V-gene and J-gene trimming of TCR beta chains was found in a later genetic analysis and replicated in an independent cohort. In an earlier analysis of some 500 of the donors, most TCR beta V segments appeared in productive rearrangements about 90% or about 30% of the time, broadly matching IMGT annotations. In both the original and validation cohorts, the classifier was reported to diagnose cytomegalovirus status with high specificity and sensitivity. Compared with equally common non-associated chains, HLA-associated TCR beta chains in a later analysis were more clonally expanded and had lower generation probabilities. Only TCR beta chains were sequenced in this cohort, and the absence of alpha or paired-chain data limited detectable features. Because counts were too low, around 17 rarely observed V segments, including chromosome 9 orphons, were left out of the earlier analysis of 500 to 650 of the donors. Because HLA typing was unavailable for some donors at each locus, only the typed subset was used in association tests. In a later analysis, most CMV-associated TCR beta chains were found to appear HLA-restricted, with HLA associations seemingly driven largely by CMV exposure. Correlated functional status among segregating V segments might reflect linkage disequilibrium, but an unknown experimental factor could not be ruled out. Three of the identified cytomegalovirus-associated TCR beta chains were confirmed in vitro to be specific for cytomegalovirus antigens. According to the authors, the approach could potentially be generalized to other disease states and immunological phenotypes. A later analysis associated about 17,000 TCR beta sequences with specific HLA alleles at a false discovery rate of 0.05. Across donors, most TCR sequences were observed very rarely, whereas some public TCRs were present in many individuals. Sequencing depth was assumed to be roughly uniform across donors in the presence/absence analyses, though that assumption may not hold. A further reported finding was that TCR beta sequences accurately predicted the HLA-A and HLA-B alleles for most subjects in the first cohort. The study gave a list of 150 to 200 TCR beta chains associated with cytomegalovirus.

The cohort was made up of about 610 healthy bone marrow donors. At the time of sampling, all cohort members were nominally healthy, though unrecorded immune exposures were likely present. The donor was CMV seronegative and was included in the group of a few hundred seronegative cohort members. Each donor provided a peripheral blood sample, and peripheral blood mononuclear cells were used for TCR beta sequencing. Genomic DNA was extracted from the blood cell samples with the Qiagen DNeasy Blood Extraction Kit. Libraries were prepared through the immunoSEQ multiplex PCR assay. The multiplex PCR relied on a mix of 60 forward primers for TCR Vbeta segments and 13 reverse primers for TCR Jbeta segments. The CDR3 region of rearranged TCR beta genes was amplified from genomic DNA with a multiplex PCR assay. The amplified TCR beta libraries were sequenced on the Illumina HiSeq System as 87-base-pair reads. The original pipeline was this. In a later analysis, tens of millions of unique TCR beta chains were counted across the 650 to 750 repertoires, and roughly 11 million of these chains were shared by at least two donors. A nearest-neighbor algorithm error-corrected the raw reads and collapsed the reads into unique sequences, merging closely related sequences to remove PCR and sequencing errors. CDR3 sequences were aligned to IMGT reference sequences to assign V, D and J gene segments. For a sequence to be retained, at least a six-nucleotide match to both a V gene segment and a J gene segment was required. A rearrangement was called productive if the CDR3 had no stop codons and remained in frame with V and J, and every other rearrangement was called non-productive. CDR3 was defined according to IMGT convention as the region running from the second conserved V-encoded cysteine to the conserved J-encoded phenylalanine. The earlier analysis of about 590 of the donors excluded sequences that lacked an unambiguous match to a single V gene segment. In an earlier analysis of several hundred of the donors, a V segment was called functional when productive rearrangements were above 56.7%, and segregating when the standard deviation between donors exceeded 5%. A statistical classification framework was built to diagnose cytomegalovirus status from the catalog of TCR beta chain sequences. In a later analysis, V and J genes were assigned by comparing TCR nucleotide sequences against IMGT/GENE-DB human TR gene sequences. In a later analysis, CDR3 sequences and most-parsimonious VDJ recombination scenarios were assigned using the TCRdist pipeline. In a later analysis, every TCR beta chain was defined by the combination of its CDR3 amino acid sequence and its V-gene family, and reads without a unique V-gene family were dropped. A later analysis removed several hundred highly shared, low-generation-probability nucleotide sequences to deal with suspected cross-contamination and a sequencing artifact. For each public chain, a later analysis derived a clonal expansion index from normalized ranks of inferred template counts within each repertoire. In a later analysis, generation probabilities were computed using a VDJ recombination model fitted to out-of-frame rearrangements, and the results were checked against IGoR. In a later analysis, TCR-TCR, TCR-HLA and TCR-CMV co-occurrence was scored with hypergeometric tests, and a repertoire-size bias correction was applied to TCR pairs. A later analysis estimated false discovery rates by permuting HLA or CMV assignments 20 times. In a later analysis, co-occurring TCRs were grouped using DBSCAN, and TCRdist sequence similarity was added for clustering within HLA-allele-positive subsets. Co-occurrence clustering excluded repertoires with fewer than 30,000 or more than 120,000 public chains, plus five with anomalous nucleotide sharing. The table comes from immuneACCESS by way of TCRdb, which keeps in-frame sequences with V and J called. Part of the clones is missing from these tables; in studies checked, under half for an unresolved V gene and the rest for unknown reasons. V, J and clone size were drawn from that table, and D and trimming were deduced from the DNA. The record for this sample contains 80,000 to 100,000 clones. Under 4.5% of the sample is held by the ten biggest clonotypes.

The CDR3, cysteine through phenylalanine, is 14 amino acids long. The kept DNA is CDR3 alone, 42 bases in frame from the first base. Per the germline V gene (reference sequence), MNHEY is the CDR1 and SMNVEV is the CDR2. At the junction V is shortened by 3 bases and J by 2 bases; bases outside the gene matches: 0. The chain is assembled from TRBV27 and TRBJ1-5, with 8 bases in between that match TRBD1. This receptor was taken from a woman aged 25 to 45 in good health and CMV-seronegative. Sequenced material: PBMCs. The CDR3 region has the sequence CASSLGQGNQPQHF. The DNA sequence reads TGTGCCAGCAGTTTGGGACAGGGCAATCAGCCCCAGCATTTT.